This T cell receptor (beta chain) was recovered during a study of tumor-infiltrating lymphocytes in primary liver carcinoma. Study-level information: Sample counts of productive TCRbeta reads spanned roughly 3.5 to 7.13 million; these counts were similar across tissue types.

This clonotype appeared many times. Its specificity is unknown. The approximately 17-34 mg bulk tissue piece was not sorted before simultaneous RNA and DNA extraction. Patients had chronic HBV infection and were treatment-naive. Making TCR beta cDNA involved approximately 520 ng total RNA and a constant-region primer. Employing slightly modified ARM-PCR, three nested multiplex PCR rounds were run, and these gave rise to the TCR beta libraries. Investigators reported that the first two PCR rounds, at approximately 11 cycles each, used TRBV1-TRBV30 forward primers with a C-beta reverse primer. Using its own MiXCR run on the multiplex PCR reads, TCRdb lists one record per CDR3 protein. The sample comprises about 84,000 distinct CDR3 sequences, over 60% of which are singletons, and just under 20% rests with the top ten. The study's findings and limits: The study found tumor-adjacent and tumor-blood pairs overlapped less than tumor region pairs. Blood had a significantly lower top-250-clone fraction than tumors did (p = 0.039).

V lost 6 bases and J 11 bases, leaving 19 bases between the germline ends. CDR3 length: 13 amino acids. Per the germline V gene, CDR1 is MNHEY and CDR2 is SVGAGI. The specimen was liver tumor tissue from sampling region 1. Subset denoted: tumor region T1, superior pole. The chain carries TRBV6-5 and TRBJ1-1; D is perhaps TRBD1 (5 bases). This TCR was sampled from a middle-aged man with primary liver carcinoma and hepatitis B virus infection. In DNA form, the CDR3 reads TGTGCCAGCAGCCCACCTGCCCGGGACGGGGCTTTCTTT. Its protein is CASSPPARDGAFF.